This TCR beta chain appears in the sequencing data of a study of neoadjuvant anti-PD-1 for oral cavity cancer. Study-level background: Most patients had three to four biweekly doses of 3 mg/kg nivolumab before resection. Around day 43, patients without progression received a fourth nivolumab dose before surgery. Regarding the study as a whole: With a few patients per group, TCR findings need larger cohorts.

Time point indicated: after neoadjuvant nivolumab, at surgical resection. Patients had newly diagnosed, untreated stage II-IVA oral cavity squamous cell carcinoma. Produced via immunoSEQ multiplex PCR; TCRdb's table is partial and in-frame only. The table includes approximately 15,000 clones, 35% to 50% detected once. This clone was counted a few times. The antigen is undetermined. The sequence derives from a person aged 35-79 years with oral cavity squamous cell carcinoma. The material sequenced was tumor tissue, taken after nivolumab (anti-PD-1) treatment.

CDR3 DNA sequence: TGTGCCAGCAGTGAAGAACTGATCACAGATACGCAGTATTTT. The encoded protein is CASSEELITDTQYF. The chain uses TRBV6-1 and TRBJ2-3, with D unclear. Trimming took off 1 base at V and 2 bases at J, with 7 bases between the two ends. The germline CDR1 and CDR2 sequences are MNHNS and SASEGT. The CDR3 is made up of 14 amino acids.